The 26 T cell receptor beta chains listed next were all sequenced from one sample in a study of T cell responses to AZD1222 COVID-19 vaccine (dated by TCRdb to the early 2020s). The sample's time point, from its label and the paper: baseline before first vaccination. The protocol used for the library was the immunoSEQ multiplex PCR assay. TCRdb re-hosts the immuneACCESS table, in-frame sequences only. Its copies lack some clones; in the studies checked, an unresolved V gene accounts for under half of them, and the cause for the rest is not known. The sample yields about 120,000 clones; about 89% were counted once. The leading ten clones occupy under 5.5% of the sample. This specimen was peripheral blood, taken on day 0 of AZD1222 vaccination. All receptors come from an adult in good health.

The CDR3 spells CASSRMTGGNGYTF. The CDR3 DNA is TGTGCCAGCAGCCGTATGACAGGGGGCAATGGCTACACCTTC. V is TRBV7-2 and J is TRBJ1-2; 10 nucleotides agree with TRBD1. The CDR3 contains 14 residues. With 5 bases clipped from V and 6 bases from J, the junction kept 6 bases outside the gene matches. Germline V lookup: CDR1 SGHTA, CDR2 FQGNSA.

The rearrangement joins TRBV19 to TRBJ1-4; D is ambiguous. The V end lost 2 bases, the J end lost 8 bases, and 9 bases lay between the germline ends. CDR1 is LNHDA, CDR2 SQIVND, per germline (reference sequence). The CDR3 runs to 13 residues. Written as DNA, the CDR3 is TGTGCCAGTAGTATATGGGGAAACGAAAAACTGTTTTTT. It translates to CASSIWGNEKLFF.

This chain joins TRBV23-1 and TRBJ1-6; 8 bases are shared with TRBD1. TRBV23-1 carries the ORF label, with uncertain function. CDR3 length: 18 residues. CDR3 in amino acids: CVGEGRGPRWGNNSPLHF. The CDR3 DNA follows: TGCGTGGGAGAGGGCAGGGGGCCACGTTGGGGGAATAATTCACCCCTCCACTTT.

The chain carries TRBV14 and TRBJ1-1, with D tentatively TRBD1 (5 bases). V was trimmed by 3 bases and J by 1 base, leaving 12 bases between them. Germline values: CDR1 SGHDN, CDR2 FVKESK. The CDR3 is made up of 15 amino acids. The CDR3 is CASSQVGTRNTEAFF. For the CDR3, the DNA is TGTGCCAGCAGCCAGGTTGGGACGAGGAACACTGAAGCTTTCTTT.

CDR3 residues: CASSPGADNSPLHF. CDR3 nucleotide sequence: TGTGCCAGCTCACCAGGGGCAGATAATTCACCCCTCCACTTT. The rearrangement links TRBV18 to TRBJ1-6; tentative D call: TRBD1 (5 bases). CDR3 length equals 14 residues. Per germline, CDR1 KGHSH and CDR2 LQKENI. V was shortened by 2 bases and J by 5 bases, with 7 bases between the two germline ends.

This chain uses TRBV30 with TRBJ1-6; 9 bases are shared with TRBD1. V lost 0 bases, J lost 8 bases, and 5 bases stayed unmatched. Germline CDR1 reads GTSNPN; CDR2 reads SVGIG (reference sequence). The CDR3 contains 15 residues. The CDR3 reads CAWSVSRQGDSPLHF. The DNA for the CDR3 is TGTGCCTGGAGTGTCTCCCGACAGGGGGATTCACCCCTCCACTTT.

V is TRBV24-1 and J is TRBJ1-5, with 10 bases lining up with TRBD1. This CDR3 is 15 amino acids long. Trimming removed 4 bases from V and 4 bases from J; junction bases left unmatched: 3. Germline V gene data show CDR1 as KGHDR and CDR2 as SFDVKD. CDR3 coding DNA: TGTGCCACCAGTGACCGGACAGGGGGAAATCAGCCCCAGCATTTT. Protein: CATSDRTGGNQPQHF.

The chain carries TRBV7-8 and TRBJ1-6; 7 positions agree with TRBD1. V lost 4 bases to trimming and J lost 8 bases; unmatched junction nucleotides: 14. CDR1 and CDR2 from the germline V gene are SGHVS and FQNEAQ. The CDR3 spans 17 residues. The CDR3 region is CASSSRHLGTAYSPLHF. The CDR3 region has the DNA TGTGCCAGCAGCTCCCGCCACCTAGGGACAGCTTATTCACCCCTCCACTTT.

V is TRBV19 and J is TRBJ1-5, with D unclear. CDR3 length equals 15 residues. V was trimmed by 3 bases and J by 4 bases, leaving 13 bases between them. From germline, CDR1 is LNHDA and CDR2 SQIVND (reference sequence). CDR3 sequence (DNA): TGTGCCAGTAGTATCACCCACAGCCTTAATCAGCCCCAGCATTTT. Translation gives CASSITHSLNQPQHF.

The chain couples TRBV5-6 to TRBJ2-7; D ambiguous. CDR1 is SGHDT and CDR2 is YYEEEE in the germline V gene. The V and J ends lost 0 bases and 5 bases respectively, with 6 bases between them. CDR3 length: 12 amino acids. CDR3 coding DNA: TGTGCCAGCAGCTTGGCCTTCGACGAGCAGTACTTC. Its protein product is CASSLAFDEQYF.

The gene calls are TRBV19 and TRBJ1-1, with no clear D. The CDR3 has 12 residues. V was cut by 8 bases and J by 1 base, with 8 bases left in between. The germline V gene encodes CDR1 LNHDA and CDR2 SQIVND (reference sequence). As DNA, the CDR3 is TGTGCCAGTTCGCGGCCGAACACTGAAGCTTTCTTT. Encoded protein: CASSRPNTEAFF.

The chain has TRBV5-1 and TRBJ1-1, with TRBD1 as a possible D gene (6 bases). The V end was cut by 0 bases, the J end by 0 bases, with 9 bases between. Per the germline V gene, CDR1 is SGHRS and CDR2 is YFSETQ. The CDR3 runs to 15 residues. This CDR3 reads CASSLGGQLNTEAFF. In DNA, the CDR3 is TGCGCCAGCAGCTTGGGCGGACAGCTGAACACTGAAGCTTTCTTT.

The CDR3 coding sequence is TGTGCCAGCAGCTTAGTCGGGGGGTCAGCTGAAGCTTTCTTT. Translating it yields CASSLVGGSAEAFF. The chain couples TRBV7-8 to TRBJ1-1; a possible D gene is TRBD1 (5 bases). The CDR3 totals 14 residues. Trimming took 1 base from V and 6 from J, leaving 12 bases between them. The germline V gene encodes CDR1 SGHVS and CDR2 FQNEAQ. Supplemented by reference TRBV7-8 and TRBJ1-1, the full variable domain reads GAGVSQSPRYKVAKRGQDVALRCDPISGHVSLFWYQQALGQGPEFLTYFQNEAQLDKSGLPSDRFFAERPEGSVSTLKIQRTQQEDSAVYLCASSLVGGSAEAFFGQGTRLTVV.

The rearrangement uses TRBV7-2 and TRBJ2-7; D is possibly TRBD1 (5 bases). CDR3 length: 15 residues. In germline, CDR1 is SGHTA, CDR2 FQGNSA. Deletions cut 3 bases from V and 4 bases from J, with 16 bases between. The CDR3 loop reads CASSFGQGGGYEQYF. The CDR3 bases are TGTGCCAGCAGCTTCGGGCAGGGTGGTGGTTACGAGCAGTACTTC.

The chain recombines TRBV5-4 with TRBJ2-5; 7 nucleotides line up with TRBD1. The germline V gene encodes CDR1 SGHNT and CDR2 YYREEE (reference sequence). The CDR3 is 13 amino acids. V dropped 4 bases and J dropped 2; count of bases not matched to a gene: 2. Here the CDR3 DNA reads TGTGCCAGCAGCGGGGACAGTCAAGAGACCCAGTACTTC. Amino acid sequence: CASSGDSQETQYF.

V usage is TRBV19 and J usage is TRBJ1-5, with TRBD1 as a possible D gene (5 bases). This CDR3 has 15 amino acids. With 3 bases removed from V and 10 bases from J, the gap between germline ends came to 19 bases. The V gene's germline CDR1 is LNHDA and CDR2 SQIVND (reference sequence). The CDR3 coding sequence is TGTGCCAGTAGTATCTCGAGGGGCCCAATTGAACCCCAGCATTTT. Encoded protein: CASSISRGPIEPQHF.

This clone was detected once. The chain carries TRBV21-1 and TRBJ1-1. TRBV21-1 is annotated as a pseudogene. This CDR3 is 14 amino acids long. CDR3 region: CASSKTTGGSEAFF. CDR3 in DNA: TGTGCCAGCAGCAAAACGACGGGCGGATCTGAAGCTTTCTTT.

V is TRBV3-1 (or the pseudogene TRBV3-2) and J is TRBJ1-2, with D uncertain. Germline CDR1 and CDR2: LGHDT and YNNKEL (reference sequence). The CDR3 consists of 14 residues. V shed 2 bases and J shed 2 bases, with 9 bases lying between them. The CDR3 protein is CASSQRGSNYGYTF. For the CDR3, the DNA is TGTGCCAGCAGCCAACGGGGTTCAAACTATGGCTACACCTTC.

Here the CDR3 DNA reads TGTGCCAGCAGCCCGGGACAGGGGGCCACAGATACGCAGTATTTT. This gives the protein CASSPGQGATDTQYF. The V call is TRBV7-3, the J call TRBJ2-3; the match to TRBD1 covers 12 bases. Per the germline V gene, CDR1 is SGHTA and CDR2 is FQGTGA. The CDR3 has 15 residues. V gave up 5 bases and J gave up 2 bases; unmatched junction bases: 2.

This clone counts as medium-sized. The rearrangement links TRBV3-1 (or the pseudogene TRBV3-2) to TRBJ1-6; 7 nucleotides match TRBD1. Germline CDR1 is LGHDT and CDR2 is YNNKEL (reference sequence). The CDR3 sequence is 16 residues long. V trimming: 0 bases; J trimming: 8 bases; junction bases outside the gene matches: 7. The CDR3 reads CASSQEPGQSYSPLHF. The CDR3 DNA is TGTGCCAGCAGCCAAGAACCGGGACAGAGTTATTCACCCCTCCACTTT.

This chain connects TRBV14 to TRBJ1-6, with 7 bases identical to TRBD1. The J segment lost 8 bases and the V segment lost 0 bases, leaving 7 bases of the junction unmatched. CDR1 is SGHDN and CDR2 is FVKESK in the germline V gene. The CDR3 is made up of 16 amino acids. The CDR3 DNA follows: TGTGCCAGCAGCCAAGAGCAGAGGACAGGCTATTCACCCCTCCACTTT. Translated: CASSQEQRTGYSPLHF.

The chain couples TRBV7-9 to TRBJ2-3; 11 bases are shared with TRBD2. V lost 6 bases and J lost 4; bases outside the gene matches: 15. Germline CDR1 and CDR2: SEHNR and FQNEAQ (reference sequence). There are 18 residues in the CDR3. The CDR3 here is CASSPKQRLAGNSDTQYF. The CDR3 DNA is TGTGCCAGCAGTCCTAAGCAACGACTAGCGGGGAACTCAGATACGCAGTATTTT.

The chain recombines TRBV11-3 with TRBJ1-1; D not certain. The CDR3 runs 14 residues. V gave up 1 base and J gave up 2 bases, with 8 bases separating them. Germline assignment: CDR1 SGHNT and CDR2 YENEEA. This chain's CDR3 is CASSLGPVNTEAFF. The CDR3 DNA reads TGTGCCAGCAGCTTAGGTCCAGTAAACACTGAAGCTTTCTTT.

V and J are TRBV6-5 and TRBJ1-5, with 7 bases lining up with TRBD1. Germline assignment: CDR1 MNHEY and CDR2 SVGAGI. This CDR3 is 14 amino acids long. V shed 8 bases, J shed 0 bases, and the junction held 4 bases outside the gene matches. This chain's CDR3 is CASSGQISNQPQHF. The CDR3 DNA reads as TGTGCCAGCTCGGGACAGATTAGCAATCAGCCCCAGCATTTT.

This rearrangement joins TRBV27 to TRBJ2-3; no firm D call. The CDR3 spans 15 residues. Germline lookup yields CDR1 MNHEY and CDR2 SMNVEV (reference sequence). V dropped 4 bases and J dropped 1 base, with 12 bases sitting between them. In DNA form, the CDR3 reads TGTGCCAGCAGTTCACCCCTGGCTGGCACAGATACGCAGTATTTT. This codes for CASSSPLAGTDTQYF.

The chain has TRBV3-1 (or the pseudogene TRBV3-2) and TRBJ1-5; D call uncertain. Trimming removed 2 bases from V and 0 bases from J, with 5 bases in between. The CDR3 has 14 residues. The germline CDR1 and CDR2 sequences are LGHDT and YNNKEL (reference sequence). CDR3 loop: CASSQTDSNQPQHF. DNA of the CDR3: TGTGCCAGCAGCCAAACAGATAGCAATCAGCCCCAGCATTTT.